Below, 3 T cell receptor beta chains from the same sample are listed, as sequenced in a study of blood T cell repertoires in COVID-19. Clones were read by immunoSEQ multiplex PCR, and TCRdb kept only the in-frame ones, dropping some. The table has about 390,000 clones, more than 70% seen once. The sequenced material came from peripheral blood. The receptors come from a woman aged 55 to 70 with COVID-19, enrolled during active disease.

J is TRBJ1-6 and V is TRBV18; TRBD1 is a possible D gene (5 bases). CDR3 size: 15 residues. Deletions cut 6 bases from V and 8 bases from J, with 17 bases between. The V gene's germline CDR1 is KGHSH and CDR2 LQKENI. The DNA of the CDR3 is TGTGCCAGCTCCCCAAAGGGGATAGTGGATTCACCCCTCCACTTT. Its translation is CASSPKGIVDSPLHF.

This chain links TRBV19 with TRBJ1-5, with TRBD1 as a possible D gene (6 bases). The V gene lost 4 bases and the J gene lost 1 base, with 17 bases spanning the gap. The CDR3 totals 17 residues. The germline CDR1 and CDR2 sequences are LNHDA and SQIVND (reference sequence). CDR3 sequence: CASSTLDSLQSNQPQHF. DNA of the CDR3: TGTGCCAGTAGTACACTGGACAGTTTACAAAGCAATCAGCCCCAGCATTTT.

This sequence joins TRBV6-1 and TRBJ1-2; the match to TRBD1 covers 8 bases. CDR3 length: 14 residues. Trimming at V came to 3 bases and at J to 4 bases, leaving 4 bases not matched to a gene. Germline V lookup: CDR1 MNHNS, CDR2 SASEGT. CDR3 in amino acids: CASSDAGQGYGYTF. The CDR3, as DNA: TGTGCCAGCAGTGACGCCGGACAGGGCTATGGCTACACCTTC.